The 5 T cell receptor beta chains below all came from one sample that was sequenced in a study of B cell selection in AIRE deficiency. CD4+CD127+ cells were sorted as the conventional CD4 T cells. TCRdb keeps only in-frame clones here, not all; method: immunoSEQ multiplex PCR. The table lists fewer than 25,000 clones, 96% of them singletons. Sequenced: CD4+CD127+ conventional T cells sorted from PBMCs. Source of these receptors: a human donor in good health.

The chain's CDR3 is CASSSQGSNEKLFF. CDR3 nucleotides: TGCGCCAGCAGCTCACAGGGGTCTAATGAAAAACTGTTTTTT. This chain joins TRBV5-1 and TRBJ1-4; 7 nucleotides line up with TRBD1. Looked up from germline, CDR1 is SGHRS and CDR2 is YFSETQ. The CDR3 runs 14 residues. V trimming: 3 bases; J trimming: 3 bases; junction bases outside the gene matches: 2.

The V and J genes are TRBV25-1 and TRBJ1-1; a possible D gene is TRBD1 (5 bases). Trimming took off 7 bases at V and 6 bases at J, with 15 bases between the two ends. This CDR3 comprises 13 residues. Germline CDR1 MGHDK, CDR2 SYGVNS. CDR3 region: CASTLAGTSEAFF. The CDR3 region has the DNA TGTGCCAGCACACTCGCCGGGACTTCTGAAGCTTTCTTT.

This chain connects TRBV5-1 to TRBJ2-2, with D unresolved. The CDR3 length is 14 residues. Germline values: CDR1 SGHRS, CDR2 YFSETQ. Trimming pared 6 bases from V and 2 bases from J, leaving 11 bases between. The CDR3 coding sequence is TGCGCCAGCAACAACCCTGGAAACACCGGGGAGCTGTTTTTT. As protein: CASNNPGNTGELFF.

The V and J genes are TRBV10-1 and TRBJ2-7; maybe TRBD1 (6 bases). V was cut by 3 bases and J by 5 bases, with 11 bases left in between. The V gene's germline CDR1 is WNHNN and CDR2 SYGVQD (reference sequence). The CDR3 covers 13 residues. CDR3 region: CASSEGGRDEQYF. The DNA of the CDR3 is TGCGCCAGCAGTGAAGGGGGTAGGGACGAGCAGTACTTC.

The rearrangement links TRBV7-8 to TRBJ2-7, with D perhaps TRBD1 (7 bases). Germline-derived CDR1 and CDR2 are SGHVS and FQNEAQ. V was shortened by 1 base and J by 2 bases, with 12 bases between the two germline ends. This CDR3 has 15 residues. The CDR3 is CASSLEAGGTYEQYF. In DNA, the CDR3 is TGTGCCAGCAGCTTAGAGGCAGGGGGGACCTACGAGCAGTACTTC. Drawing the rest from reference TRBV7-8 and TRBJ2-7, the complete variable domain is GAGVSQSPRYKVAKRGQDVALRCDPISGHVSLFWYQQALGQGPEFLTYFQNEAQLDKSGLPSDRFFAERPEGSVSTLKIQRTQQEDSAVYLCASSLEAGGTYEQYFGPGTRLTVT.